Included here is one T cell receptor (beta chain) sequence, with context. Its antigen is undetermined. The data belong to a study of blood T cells in healthy people across ages. The CDR3 has 12 residues. Germline-derived CDR1 and CDR2 are LNHNV and YYDKDF (reference sequence). V was shortened by 2 bases and J by 3 bases, with 3 bases between the two germline ends. A second PCR, run for roughly 7 to 12 cycles, used a sample-barcoded 5' primer plus a J-beta primer mix. Each CDR3 protein is one row after TCRdb ran MiXCR on the 5' RACE reads. The sample shows around 1,100,000 distinct CDR3 sequences, about two fifths of them seen only once. Study-wide results and limits: While age rose, TCR beta diversity per million T cells dropped in a roughly linear way.

Caucasian, healthy and from Russia, the donors were aged between 6 and 90. The clonotype comes from a man younger than 35 in good health. This chain connects TRBV15 to TRBJ2-3; D gene ambiguous. The specimen was blood. The DNA for the CDR3 is TGTGCCACCAGCAGAAAGACAGATACGCAGTATTTT. Translating it yields CATSRKTDTQYF.